Below are 3 T cell receptor beta chains sequenced from a single sample in a study of early T cells in non-severe SARS-CoV-2 infection. TCRdb re-called the 5' RACE reads through MiXCR, storing one row per CDR3 protein. This sample carries more than 90,000 distinct CDR3 sequences, less than 15% of them seen once, and the ten largest clones take 2% to 2.5%. What was sequenced was whole blood. These receptors originate from an adult who was a healthcare worker with PCR-confirmed SARS-CoV-2 infection or an uninfected control (not recorded which).

The CDR3 sequence is CASSKARGGYKNIQYF. The CDR3 DNA reads as TGTGCCAGCAGCAAAGCGCGAGGGGGCTACAAAAACATTCAGTACTTC. The V and J genes are TRBV21-1 and TRBJ2-4; the table's D call, TRBD1, has no DNA check behind it. TRBV21-1 is marked as a pseudogene. The CDR3 has 16 residues.

This clonotype was found many times. The J gene is TRBJ2-3, the V gene TRBV4-2, with 9 bases fitting TRBD2. Germline-derived CDR1 and CDR2 are LGHNA and YNFKEQ. The length of the CDR3 is 16 residues. J lost 1 base, V lost 0 bases, and 2 bases had no gene match. In DNA, the CDR3 is TGTGCCAGCAGCCAAGAGAAGCGGGGGGGCACAGATACGCAGTATTTT. This codes for CASSQEKRGGTDTQYF.

This clonotype has ten or more counts. The chain couples TRBV15 to TRBJ1-1; weak D call: TRBD1 (5 bases). The CDR3 contains 15 residues. The germline CDR1 and CDR2 sequences are LNHNV and YYDKDF (reference sequence). The V gene lost 2 bases and the J gene lost 6 bases, with 16 bases spanning the gap. CDR3 bases: TGTGCCACCAGCAGAAACAAACTGGGGGTGGCTGAAGCTTTCTTT. Its translation is CATSRNKLGVAEAFF. The full variable domain, with the rest looked up from reference TRBV15 and TRBJ1-1, is DAMVIQNPRYQVTQFGKPVTLSCSQTLNHNVMYWYQQKSSQAPKLLFHYYDKDFNNEADTPDNFQSRRPNTSFCFLDIRSPGLGDTAMYLCATSRNKLGVAEAFFGQGTRLTVV.